This T cell receptor beta chain stems from a study of chemoradiotherapy in HPV16-positive cancers. Study background: Candidate HPV-specific T-cell clones and common TCR motifs came from functional assays in a couple of HPV16-positive patients. Broader study findings: During treatment, candidate HPV-specific clones and E7-related motifs expanded in tumor. For HPV16-positive patients, expanding HPV-responsive T cells associated with longer recurrence-free survival. Functional assays defining HPV-specific T cells used only a couple of HPV16-positive patients.

Trimming removed 4 bases at V and 0 bases at J, with 13 bases between. The germline V gene encodes CDR1 LGHNT and CDR2 FRNRAP. The CDR3 contains 15 residues. A remark on this clone: Its matching antigen is unknown.

Sequencing used immunoSEQ multiplex PCR; TCRdb keeps in-frame clones, though not all of them. The sample has more than 9,000 clones, 90% seen once; the top ten hold around 2.9%. V and J are TRBV12-5 and TRBJ2-7, with D perhaps TRBD2 (6 bases). Sampling was carried out from a patient who underwent chemoradiotherapy. The receptor was derived from a human donor with HPV-associated anogenital cancer. The CDR3 nucleotides read TGTGCTAGTGGTTCGGGACTTTTAAGCTCCTACGAGCAGTACTTC. Translating gives CASGSGLLSSYEQYF.